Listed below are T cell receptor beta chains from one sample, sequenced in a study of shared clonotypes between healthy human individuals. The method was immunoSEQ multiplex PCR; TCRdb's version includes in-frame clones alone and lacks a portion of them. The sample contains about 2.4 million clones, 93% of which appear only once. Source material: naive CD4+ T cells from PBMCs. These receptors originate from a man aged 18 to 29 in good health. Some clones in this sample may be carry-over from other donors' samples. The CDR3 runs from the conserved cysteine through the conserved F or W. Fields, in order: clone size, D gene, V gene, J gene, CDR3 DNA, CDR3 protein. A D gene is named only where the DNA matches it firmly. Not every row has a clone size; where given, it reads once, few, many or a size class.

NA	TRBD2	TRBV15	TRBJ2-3	TGTGCCACGAGGAGCGGGACCACTATAGATACGCAGTATTTT	CATRSGTTIDTQYF
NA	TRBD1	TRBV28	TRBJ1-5	TGTGCCAGCAGATGGGACAGGGGAAAAAGCAATCAGCCCCAGCATTTT	CASRWDRGKSNQPQHF
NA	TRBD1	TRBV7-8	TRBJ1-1	TGTGCCAGCAGCTCGGGTGACAGGGGAAGCATGAACACTGAAGCTTTCTTT	CASSSGDRGSMNTEAFF
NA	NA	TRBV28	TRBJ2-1	TGTGCCAGCAGTTCCTCGGGGCTAGGCGGCGATGAGCAGTTCTTC	CASSSSGLGGDEQFF
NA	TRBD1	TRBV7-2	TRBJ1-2	TGTGCCAGCAGCTTAAGTCAGGGGGCCTTGAACTATGGCTACACCTTC	CASSLSQGALNYGYTF
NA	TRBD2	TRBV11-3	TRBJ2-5	TGTGCCAGCAGCTTGGGGCTAGCGGGAGTAAAGGAGACCCAGTACTTC	CASSLGLAGVKETQYF
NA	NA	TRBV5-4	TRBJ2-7	TGTGCCAGCAGCTTGGGGGGGGCGCGAGTTTACGAGCAGTACTTC	CASSLGGARVYEQYF
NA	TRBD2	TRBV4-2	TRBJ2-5	TGTGCCAGCAGCCAAGATGGGGGGGGGATGAGAGAGACCCAGTACTTC	CASSQDGGGMRETQYF
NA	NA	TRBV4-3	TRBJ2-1	TGCGCCAGCAGCCAAGGCGTGGGCCGGGGCAGCAGTGACAATGAGCAGTTCTTC	CASSQGVGRGSSDNEQFF
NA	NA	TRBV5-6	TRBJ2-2	TGTGCCAGCAGCTGGTTTGGGATGAAGGCCGGGGAGCTGTTTTTT	CASSWFGMKAGELFF
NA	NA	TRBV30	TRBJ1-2	TGTGCCTGGGGACTTAGATCCTCCGGCTACACCTTC	CAWGLRSSGYTF
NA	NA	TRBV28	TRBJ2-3	TGTGCCAGCAGTTTAAGCCCCGCCAAAGCAGATACGCAGTATTTT	CASSLSPAKADTQYF
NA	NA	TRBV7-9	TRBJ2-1	TGTGCCAGCAGCTTAAGCCAGGAAAATGAGCAGTTCTTC	CASSLSQENEQFF
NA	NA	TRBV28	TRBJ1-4	TGTGCCAGCCAGGGGTTTAATGAAAAACTGTTTTTT	CASQGFNEKLFF
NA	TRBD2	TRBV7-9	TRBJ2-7	TGTGCCAGCAGCTACCTAGCGGGAGGGATCTCCTACGAGCAGTACTTC	CASSYLAGGISYEQYF
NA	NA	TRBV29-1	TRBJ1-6	TGCAGCGTCCCCGGGGGGGTTATAGGTTCACCCCTCCACTTT	CSVPGGVIGSPLHF
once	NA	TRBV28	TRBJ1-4	TGTGCCAGCAGTTTGGCCACGGGCATTGTGAAACTGTTTTTT	CASSLATGIVKLFF
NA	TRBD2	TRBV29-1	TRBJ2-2	TGCAGCGAGCGGGAGTGGACCGGGGAGCTGTTTTTT	CSEREWTGELFF
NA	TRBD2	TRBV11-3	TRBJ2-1	TGTGCCAGCAGCACGGGACTAGCTAACTCTTTGGATGAGCAGTTCTTC	CASSTGLANSLDEQFF
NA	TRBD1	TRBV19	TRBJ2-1	TGTGCCAGTAGTACCTGGGACAGTCCGACGACGAGGAATGAGCAGTTCTTC	CASSTWDSPTTRNEQFF
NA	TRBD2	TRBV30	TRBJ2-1	TGTGCCTGGGGCGGAGGTAGAAGGCGGGGGAACAATGAGCAGTTCTTC	CAWGGGRRRGNNEQFF
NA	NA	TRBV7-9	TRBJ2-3	TGTGCCAGCAGGCCCAGGGTAGCTCTAAAAGCGGATACGCAGTATTTT	CASRPRVALKADTQYF
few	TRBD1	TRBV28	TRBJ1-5	TGTGCCAGCAGTCCCGGACAGGGGGCGAGGCATTTT	CASSPGQGARHF
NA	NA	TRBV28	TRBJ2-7	TGTGCCAGCGGCTCCTCAGGCGCGGGGGCGAGCCTCTACGAGCAGTACTTC	CASGSSGAGASLYEQYF
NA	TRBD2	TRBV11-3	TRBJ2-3	TGTGCCAGCAGCGCCACTAGCGGGAGGCCCGATACGCAGTATTTT	CASSATSGRPDTQYF
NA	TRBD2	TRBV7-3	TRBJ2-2	TGTGCCAGCAGCCTCTCCATCCCAGCGGGGGGGACCGGGGAGCTGTTTTTT	CASSLSIPAGGTGELFF
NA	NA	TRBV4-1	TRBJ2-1	TGCGCCAGCAGCCAAGATAAGACGAGCGGAGCCTACAATGAGCAGTTCTTC	CASSQDKTSGAYNEQFF
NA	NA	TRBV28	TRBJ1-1	TGTGCCAGCAGTCCTAGCCTAGGGTCGGAAGGCATCCCTGAAGCTTTCTTT	CASSPSLGSEGIPEAFF
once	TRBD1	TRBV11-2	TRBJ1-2	TGTGCCAGCAGCTTGGCTCCGGGACAGGGGGATGGCTACACCTTC	CASSLAPGQGDGYTF
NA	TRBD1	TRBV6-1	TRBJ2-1	TGTGCCAGCAGGGACAGGCCCCACTACAATGAGCAGTTCTTC	CASRDRPHYNEQFF
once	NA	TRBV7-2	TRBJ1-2	TGTGCCAGCAGCTTAGGCCTGGGGCCTGGCTATGGCTACACCTTC	CASSLGLGPGYGYTF
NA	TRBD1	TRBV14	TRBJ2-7	TGTGCCAGCAGCCAACGACCGGGACAGGGGTCCTACGAGCAGTACTTC	CASSQRPGQGSYEQYF
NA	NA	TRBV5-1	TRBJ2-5	TGCGCCAGCAGCTTTGGGACCGTCAGCGCCCTGGGAGAGACCCAGTACTTC	CASSFGTVSALGETQYF
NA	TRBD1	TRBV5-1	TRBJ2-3	TGCGCCAGCAGCTACAAAACCGGGACAGGCCATAGCACAGATACGCAGTATTTT	CASSYKTGTGHSTDTQYF
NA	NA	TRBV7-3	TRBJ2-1	TGTGCCAGCAGTTTACTCCCCGGGACCCCTTTTGATGAGCAGTTCTTC	CASSLLPGTPFDEQFF
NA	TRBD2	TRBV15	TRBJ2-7	TGTGCCACCAGCAACTCGGCTAGCGGTAGGAGCTCCTACGAGCAGTACTTC	CATSNSASGRSSYEQYF
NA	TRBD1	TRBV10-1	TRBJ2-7	TGCGCCCCCAGCCGGGACAGGCTCTACGAGCAGTACTTC	CAPSRDRLYEQYF
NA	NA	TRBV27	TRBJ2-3	TGTGCCACCCGCACGGGAGTGGCAGATACGCAGTATTTT	CATRTGVADTQYF
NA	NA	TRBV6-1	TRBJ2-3	TGTGCCAGCAGTCCAGCCAAGGCGGGTACAGATACGCAGTATTTT	CASSPAKAGTDTQYF
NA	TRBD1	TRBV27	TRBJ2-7	TGTGCCAGCAGTGCACCGGGACAGGGGCCCTACGAGCAGTACTTC	CASSAPGQGPYEQYF
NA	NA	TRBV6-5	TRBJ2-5	TGTGCCAGCAGTCCCATGGTGGCGTTTGGGACCCAGTACTTC	CASSPMVAFGTQYF
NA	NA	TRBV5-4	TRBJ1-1	TGTGCCAGCAGCCCCGGTTTAACGAACACTGAAGCTTTCTTT	CASSPGLTNTEAFF
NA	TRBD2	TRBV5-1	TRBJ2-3	TGCGCCAGCAGCTTGAGGACTAGCGGGAATACAGATACGCAGTATTTT	CASSLRTSGNTDTQYF
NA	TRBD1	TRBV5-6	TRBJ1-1	TGTGCCAGCAGCTCCGAGGACAGGAGATACACTGAAGCTTTCTTT	CASSSEDRRYTEAFF
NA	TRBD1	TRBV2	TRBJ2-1	TGTGCCAGCAGGCCCAACAGGGGGAGGAATGAGCAGTTCTTC	CASRPNRGRNEQFF
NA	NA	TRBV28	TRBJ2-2	TGTGCCAGCAGTATCACCGGGGAGCTGTTTTTT	CASSITGELFF
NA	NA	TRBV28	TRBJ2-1	TGTGCCAGCATCCCGTCGGTGGGGGTCCGGGTCTACAATGAGCAGTTCTTC	CASIPSVGVRVYNEQFF
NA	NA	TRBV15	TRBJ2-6	TGTGCCACCAGCAGTTCTGGGGCCAACGTCCTGACTTTC	CATSSSGANVLTF
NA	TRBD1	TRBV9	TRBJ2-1	TGTGCCAGCAGCGTCTCGACAGGGGGAGTGCAGTTCTTC	CASSVSTGGVQFF
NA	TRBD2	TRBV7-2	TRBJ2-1	TGTGCCAGCAGCTTAAGCGGGAGCTCCTACAATGAGCAGTTCTTC	CASSLSGSSYNEQFF
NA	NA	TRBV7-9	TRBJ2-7	TGTGCCAGCAGCTTTCCCTTGTTAGGGCGGGGCAGCTCCTACGAGCAGTACTTC	CASSFPLLGRGSSYEQYF
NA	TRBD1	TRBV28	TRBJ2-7	TGTGCCAGCAGTTCGCAGGGGGCTAGGGACGAGCAGTACTTC	CASSSQGARDEQYF
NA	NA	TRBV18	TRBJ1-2	TGTGCCAGCTCACGTCTAGGGACCTATGGCTACACCTTC	CASSRLGTYGYTF
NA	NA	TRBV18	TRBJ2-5	TGTGCCAGCTCACCATCACAGCAAGAGACCCAGTACTTC	CASSPSQQETQYF
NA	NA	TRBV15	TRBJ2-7	TGTGCCACCAGCATCCCGGGACGGAGAGACTACGAGCAGTACTTC	CATSIPGRRDYEQYF